This T cell receptor (beta chain) emerged from a study of OX40 agonist ivuxolimab in advanced cancers. Overall study: Ivuxolimab, which patients received intravenously every 2 weeks, was dosed at 0.01 to 10 mg/kg. Those enrolled were roughly 80% male, with a mean age of approximately 60 years and ages from 23 to 79.

The assay was immunoSEQ multiplex PCR, and TCRdb's table has in-frame clones only and misses some. The sample consists of around 66,000 clones, just over 90% of them appearing once. CDR1 and CDR2 (germline): MGHDK, SYGVNS. The CDR3 length is 16 residues. V lost 2 bases to trimming and J lost 5 bases, with 18 bases between them. The genes are TRBV25-1 and TRBJ2-5; unclear D gene. Here the sequenced sample was CD4+ or CD8+ T cells sorted from blood, taken in a trial of the OX40 agonist ivuxolimab. The source is an adult with an advanced solid tumor such as melanoma, head and neck, liver or kidney cancer. CDR3 residues: CASSEGRVTGVETQYF. The DNA of the CDR3 is TGTGCCAGCAGTGAAGGCCGGGTTACGGGCGTGGAGACCCAGTACTTC.